The rows below give T cell receptor beta chains drawn from one sample of a study of cytotoxic CD8 clonotypes in ibrutinib-treated CLL. Assay: immunoSEQ multiplex PCR; the TCRdb copy retains only in-frame clones and omits some. This sample has 140,000 to 150,000 clones; roughly three quarters occur once, and the top ten carry roughly 4.7%. The sequencing used PBMCs, collected after 24 months of ibrutinib treatment. Source of these receptors: a human donor with chronic lymphocytic leukemia. The CDR3 runs from the conserved cysteine through the conserved F or W. D genes are given only for firm matches. Not every row has a clone size; where given, it reads once, few, many or a size class.

D | size | J | V | CDR3 | DNA
. | . | TRBJ1-1 | TRBV29-1 | CSVTPWGALNTEAFF | TGCAGCGTCACCCCGTGGGGGGCGTTGAACACTGAAGCTTTCTTT
TRBD2 | . | TRBJ2-7 | TRBV5-1 | CASSAGAYEQYF | TGCGCCAGCAGCGCGGGGGCCTACGAGCAGTACTTC
. | . | TRBJ2-6 | TRBV28 | CASSTPGPLYSGANVLTF | TGTGCCAGCAGTACACCGGGTCCCTTATACTCTGGGGCCAACGTCCTGACTTTC
. | . | TRBJ1-1 | TRBV5-1 | CASSLQGRYTEAFF | TGCGCCAGCAGCTTGCAGGGGAGGTATACTGAAGCTTTCTTT
. | . | TRBJ1-6 | TRBV18 | CASSPEGQGALHF | TGTGCCAGCTCACCAGAGGGCCAAGGGGCCCTCCACTTT
. | few | TRBJ1-2 | TRBV18 | CASSPRDSGESGYTF | TGTGCCAGCTCACCAAGGGACTCAGGGGAGAGTGGCTACACCTTC
. | . | TRBJ2-1 | TRBV6-5 | CASPKVGEQFF | TGTGCCAGCCCCAAGGTGGGTGAGCAGTTCTTC
TRBD1 | . | TRBJ2-5 | TRBV5-1 | CASSPTGGGETQYF | TGCGCCAGCAGCCCTACAGGGGGAGGAGAGACCCAGTACTTC
. | . | TRBJ1-1 | TRBV9 | CASTRGARNTEAFF | TGTGCCAGCACCCGGGGCGCCCGGAACACTGAAGCTTTCTTT
. | . | TRBJ2-5 | TRBV9 | CASSVGQETQYF | TGTGCCAGCAGCGTAGGACAAGAGACCCAGTACTTC
. | . | TRBJ1-5 | TRBV20-1 | CSATRVQPQHF | TGCAGTGCTACCAGGGTTCAGCCCCAGCATTTT
. | . | TRBJ1-5 | TRBV27 | CASSLWGSNQPQHF | TGTGCCAGCAGTCTCTGGGGCAGCAATCAGCCCCAGCATTTT
TRBD1 | . | TRBJ2-3 | TRBV10-2 | CASSPDRDDTDTQYF | TGCGCCAGCAGCCCGGACAGGGATGACACAGATACGCAGTATTTT
TRBD1 | . | TRBJ2-1 | TRBV4-2 | CASSRPGQGVYNEQFF | TGTGCCAGCAGCCGCCCCGGACAGGGGGTCTACAATGAGCAGTTCTTC
. | . | TRBJ2-7 | TRBV27 | CASSFGPGQEQYF | TGTGCCAGCAGTTTCGGTCCGGGGCAAGAGCAGTACTTC
TRBD1 | . | TRBJ1-4 | TRBV27 | CASSSRQGATGEKLFF | TGTGCCAGCAGTTCCCGACAGGGGGCGACGGGAGAAAAACTGTTTTTT
. | . | TRBJ2-1 | TRBV7-2 | CASSPRGGRDEQFF | TGTGCCAGCAGCCCCAGGGGTGGGAGGGATGAGCAGTTCTTC
. | . | TRBJ2-3 | TRBV21-1 | CASTHPPGGWGTDTQYF | TGTGCCAGCACCCACCCACCGGGCGGGTGGGGCACAGATACGCAGTATTTT
. | . | TRBJ2-2 | TRBV5-1 | CASSLGQLNTGELFF | TGCGCCAGCAGCTTGGGGCAGCTCAACACCGGGGAGCTGTTTTTT
. | . | TRBJ1-5 | TRBV9 | CASSVGTSSNQPQHF | TGTGCCAGCAGCGTAGGGACGAGTAGCAATCAGCCCCAGCATTTT
TRBD2 | . | TRBJ2-3 | TRBV9 | CASSVSSGRSDTQYF | TGTGCCAGCAGCGTTTCTAGCGGGAGGTCAGATACGCAGTATTTT
TRBD2 | . | TRBJ2-4 | TRBV5-4 | CASSFWLAGGQDIQYF | TGTGCCAGCAGCTTTTGGCTAGCGGGGGGGCAGGACATTCAGTACTTC
. | few | TRBJ2-3 | TRBV4-2 | CASSQDGASGADTQYF | TGTGCCAGCAGCCAAGATGGGGCTAGTGGGGCAGATACGCAGTATTTT